Following are 27 T cell receptor beta chains from one sample sequenced in a study of T cells in Graves' hyperthyroidism and ophthalmopathy. It was RNA transcripts that yielded the amplified TCR beta CDR3 regions. The HTBI primer set was used in a first-round RT-PCR of the TCR CDR3. MiXCR was run by TCRdb on the multiplex PCR reads, yielding one entry per CDR3 protein. This table holds 250,000 to 300,000 distinct CDR3 sequences, roughly 13% found once. Sequenced: blood. These TCRs come from a woman aged 40 to 49 with Graves' hyperthyroidism.

There are many counts of this clonotype. The rearrangement uses TRBV28 and TRBJ1-3, with D hard to call. Trimming shortened V by 1 base and J by 4 bases, and 8 bases separated the two germline ends. The CDR3 is made up of 14 amino acids. CDR1 and CDR2 from the germline V gene are MDHEN and SYDVKM. CDR3 bases: TGTGCCAGCAGTTTATCAACTGCGGGAAACACCATATATTTT. Translating it yields CASSLSTAGNTIYF.

This clonotype was seen a few times. This chain joins TRBV19 and TRBJ1-1, with D unclear. CDR3 length equals 13 residues. Trimming pared 1 base from V and 1 base from J, leaving 4 bases between. Germline CDR1 and CDR2: LNHDA and SQIVND (reference sequence). CDR3 nucleotide sequence: TGTGCCAGTAGTATAGGGGGGAACACTGAAGCTTTCTTT. It codes for CASSIGGNTEAFF.

This clonotype came up many times. This chain connects TRBV2 to TRBJ2-7, with no clear D. V lost 8 bases, J lost 1 base, and 15 bases lay in between. Germline assignment: CDR1 SNHLY and CDR2 FYNNEI. CDR3 size: 14 residues. CDR3 sequence: CASENRVTSYEQYF. The CDR3 region has the DNA TGTGCCAGCGAAAACCGGGTCACATCCTACGAGCAGTACTTC.

This clonotype was found a few times. This rearrangement joins TRBV20-1 to TRBJ2-1, with 7 bases aligning to TRBD1. Germline CDR1 DFQATT, CDR2 SNEGSKA (reference sequence). Germline trimming cut 0 bases from V and 3 bases from J; bases unmatched to any gene: 17. This CDR3 has 19 amino acids. Written as DNA, the CDR3 is TGCAGTGCTAGAGATCCTGGGGGACAGCCCGACGCATTCTACAATGAGCAGTTCTTC. Translated, it gives CSARDPGGQPDAFYNEQFF.

In its sample, this clonotype was seen many times. J is TRBJ2-7 and V is TRBV6-1, with TRBD2 as a possible D gene (5 bases). Germline assignment: CDR1 MNHNS and CDR2 SASEGT. V lost 8 bases, J lost 3 bases, and 20 bases lay in between. This CDR3 contains 15 residues. The CDR3 spells CASQPGWSDYYEQYF. CDR3 bases: TGTGCCAGCCAGCCGGGTTGGTCAGACTACTACGAGCAGTACTTC.

This clonotype showed up many times. The chain combines TRBV11-2 with TRBJ1-1; possible D gene TRBD1, 5 bases. CDR1 and CDR2 from the germline V gene are SGHAT and FQNNGV. This CDR3 spans 14 amino acids. Between the trimmed V and J ends, which lost 2 bases and 1 base, there was a span of 8 bases. The CDR3 region is CASSLWGGNTEAFF. The DNA for the CDR3 is TGTGCCAGCAGCTTATGGGGGGGGAACACTGAAGCTTTCTTT. The full variable domain, its missing parts supplied by reference TRBV11-2 and TRBJ1-1, is EAGVAQSPRYKIIEKRQSVAFWCNPISGHATLYWYQQILGQGPKLLIQFQNNGVVDDSQLPKDRFSAERLKGVDSTLKIQPAKLEDSAVYLCASSLWGGNTEAFFGQGTRLTVV.

V gene TRBV24-1 combines with J gene TRBJ2-1; 8 bases agree with TRBD2. This CDR3 comprises 13 residues. V shed 4 bases and J 8 bases; nucleotides not matched to a gene: 3. CDR1 is KGHDR and CDR2 is SFDVKD in the germline V gene. CDR3 protein: CATSDQGLDEQFF. CDR3 nucleotide sequence: TGTGCCACCAGTGACCAGGGACTAGATGAGCAGTTCTTC.

This clonotype was observed at least ten times. The V and J genes are TRBV7-2 and TRBJ2-4; a weak D match, TRBD2 (6 bases). CDR3 length: 18 amino acids. In germline, CDR1 is SGHTA, CDR2 FQGNSA. V lost 2 bases, J lost 0 bases, and 17 bases lay in between. DNA for the CDR3: TGTGCCAGCAGCTTAAGCGTTAGCGGTCCTCTAGCCAAAAACATTCAGTACTTC. The encoded protein is CASSLSVSGPLAKNIQYF.

Many counts were recorded for this clonotype. V usage is TRBV2 and J usage is TRBJ2-4, with 8 positions matching TRBD1. Germline V gene data show CDR1 as SNHLY and CDR2 as FYNNEI. V shed 6 bases and J 6 bases; nucleotides not matched to a gene: 7. The CDR3 is 14 residues long. In nucleotides, the CDR3 is TGTGCCAGCAGCCAGACAGGGGACCCAAACATTCAGTACTTC. Residues: CASSQTGDPNIQYF.

This clonotype has just a few counts. The CDR3 is CASTIAQGIGETQYF. CDR3 nucleotide sequence: TGTGCCAGCACCATCGCCCAGGGGATCGGAGAGACCCAGTACTTC. V is TRBV6-1 and J is TRBJ2-5, with a weak D call TRBD1 (6 bases). This CDR3 is 15 amino acids long. Germline assignment: CDR1 MNHNS and CDR2 SASEGT. Trimming took off 7 bases at V and 4 bases at J, with 19 bases between the two ends.

In its sample, this clonotype was seen once. This may arise from a read error, as a much more abundant clone is one base away. This chain connects TRBV3-1 to TRBJ1-1; tentatively, D is TRBD1 (5 bases). Germline V gene sequence: CDR1 LGHDT, CDR2 YNNKEL (reference sequence). The CDR3 runs 15 residues. DNA of the CDR3: TGTGACAGCAGCCCGAGAAGGGGAGGGAACACTGAAGCTTTCTTT. This codes for CDSSPRRGGNTEAFF.

This clonotype was recorded at least ten times. The chain has TRBV19 and TRBJ1-3, with D possibly TRBD1 on 6 matching bases. Germline assignment: CDR1 LNHDA and CDR2 SQIVND (reference sequence). The CDR3 has 14 amino acids. Trimming shortened V by 8 bases and J by 5 bases, and 16 bases separated the two germline ends. CDR3 nucleotides: TGTGCCAGTCGACCGCAGGGGCGGAGAAACACCATATATTTT. Translated, it gives CASRPQGRRNTIYF.

Written as DNA, the CDR3 is TGTGCCAGCAGCTCAGGGACAGGTGCCCACGGCTACACCTTC. Translation gives CASSSGTGAHGYTF. This sequence joins TRBV5-6 and TRBJ1-2, with TRBD1 identical over 8 bases. CDR1 and CDR2 (germline): SGHDT, YYEEEE. CDR3 length: 14 amino acids. The V gene end was trimmed by 3 bases and the J gene end by 8 bases; junction bases not matched to a gene: 9.

This clonotype came up a few times. The chain carries TRBV15 and TRBJ2-5; D gene uncertain. The CDR3 loop spans 15 amino acids. Trimming pared 3 bases from V and 1 base from J, leaving 12 bases between. Germline assignment: CDR1 LNHNV and CDR2 YYDKDF (reference sequence). DNA of the CDR3: TGTGCCACCAGCAGCCTACTGGGTGGCCAAGAGACCCAGTACTTC. This encodes CATSSLLGGQETQYF.

The chain links TRBV7-2 to TRBJ2-7; D is possibly TRBD1 (6 bases). The CDR3 extends over 17 amino acids. V dropped 5 bases and J dropped 0 bases, with 20 bases sitting between them. Germline loops: CDR1 SGHTA, CDR2 FQGNSA. The CDR3 here is CASSREADSLISYEQYF. In nucleotides, the CDR3 is TGTGCCAGCAGCCGAGAGGCGGACAGCCTCATCTCCTACGAGCAGTACTTC. The entire variable domain, with the rest obtained from reference TRBV7-2 and TRBJ2-7, is as follows: GAGVSQSPSNKVTEKGKDVELRCDPISGHTALYWYRQSLGQGLEFLIYFQGNSAPDKSGLPSDRFSAERTGGSVSTLTIQRTQQEDSAVYLCASSREADSLISYEQYFGPGTRLTVT.

The sample holds many counts of this clonotype. The chain couples TRBV12-5 to TRBJ2-1; TRBD1 matches at 7 bases. Germline CDR1 and CDR2: LGHNT and FRNRAP. V lost 5 bases, J lost 5 bases, and 12 bases stayed unmatched. The CDR3 has 16 amino acids. In DNA, the CDR3 is TGTGCTAGTGGTATACCGACAGGGATCGTGGACAATGAGCAGTTCTTC. Its translation: CASGIPTGIVDNEQFF.

This clonotype was seen a few times. The chain combines TRBV20-1 with TRBJ2-5; 10 nucleotides match TRBD2. J gave up 4 bases and V 6 bases, and 11 bases lay outside the gene matches. This CDR3 has 15 amino acids. Germline V gene lookup returns CDR1 DFQATT and CDR2 SNEGSKA (reference sequence). The DNA for the CDR3 is TGCAGTGCCGGGGGGGCTAGCGGGAGTGGAGAGACCCAGTACTTC. It yields the protein CSAGGASGSGETQYF.

This clonotype was seen many times. V and J are TRBV2 and TRBJ2-1; unclear D gene. CDR1 and CDR2 (germline): SNHLY, FYNNEI. The CDR3 length is 11 residues. The V and J ends lost 3 bases and 9 bases respectively, with 6 bases between them. In DNA, the CDR3 is TGTGCCAGCAGTGAGGGCATTGAGCAGTTCTTC. This sequence encodes CASSEGIEQFF.

This clonotype was observed many times. This chain links TRBV18 with TRBJ2-2; D remains unclear. The ends were cut back, 5 bases at V and 4 bases at J, with 2 bases in the middle. The CDR3 length is 11 residues. Germline CDR1 and CDR2: KGHSH and LQKENI. The CDR3 loop reads CASSVTGELFF. The DNA of the CDR3 is TGTGCCAGCTCAGTCACCGGGGAGCTGTTTTTT.

Many counts were recorded for this clonotype. Written as DNA, the CDR3 is TGTGCCAGCAGCTTAGTAATTGAAGCTTTCTTT. It codes for CASSLVIEAFF. The J gene is TRBJ1-1, the V gene TRBV7-9, with D uncertain. This CDR3 has 11 residues. Trimming took off 1 base at V and 7 bases at J, with 4 bases between the two ends. Looked up from germline, CDR1 is SEHNR and CDR2 is FQNEAQ (reference sequence).

This clonotype has ten or more counts. The chain is built from TRBV11-2 and TRBJ2-7; D unresolved. The CDR3 contains 14 residues. Trimming shortened V by 3 bases and J by 0 bases, and 9 bases separated the two germline ends. Germline V lookup: CDR1 SGHAT, CDR2 FQNNGV. The CDR3 DNA follows: TGTGCCAGCAGCTTGCAAAGGAGCTCCTACGAGCAGTACTTC. Residues: CASSLQRSSYEQYF.

This clonotype was recorded many times. This chain uses TRBV2 with TRBJ1-4; a weak D match, TRBD1 (6 bases). Trimming pared 7 bases from V and 8 bases from J, leaving 20 bases between. CDR3 length: 15 residues. Germline CDR1 SNHLY, CDR2 FYNNEI. CDR3 sequence: CASTKSSGVKEKLFF. CDR3 DNA sequence: TGTGCCAGCACAAAATCTTCAGGGGTGAAGGAAAAACTGTTTTTT. The whole variable domain, remainder taken from reference TRBV2 and TRBJ1-4, is EPEVTQTPSHQVTQMGQEVILRCVPISNHLYFYWYRQILGQKVEFLVSFYNNEISEKSEIFDDQFSVERPDGSNFTLKIRSTKLEDSAMYFCASTKSSGVKEKLFFGSGTQLSVL.

The J gene is TRBJ2-1, the V gene TRBV13, with 7 bases aligning to TRBD2. This CDR3 is 16 amino acids long. From germline, CDR1 is PRHDT and CDR2 FYEKMQ (reference sequence). Losses at the gene ends were 5 bases for V and 7 bases for J; bases not matched to a gene: 14. CDR3 sequence reads: CASSAGLDPPLNEQFF. DNA of the CDR3: TGTGCCAGCAGCGCCGGACTAGACCCACCGCTTAATGAGCAGTTCTTC.

Concerning this clonotype: A much larger clonotype is one base distant, so this may be a read error. The conserved phenylalanine or tryptophan normally closing the CDR3 is absent here, so this likely arose from a read error. The J gene is TRBJ2-7, the V gene TRBV9; TRBD2 matches at 15 bases. The CDR3 runs to 15 residues. V was pared by 4 bases and J by 2 bases, with 1 base of the junction left unmatched. In germline, CDR1 is SGDLS, CDR2 YYNGEE. The DNA for the CDR3 is TGTGCCAGCAGCCGGACTAGCGGGAGGGCCTACGAGCAGTACTCC. This encodes CASSRTSGRAYEQYS.

This clonotype was counted many times. The rearrangement joins TRBV13 to TRBJ2-7; D not certain. Trimming removed 5 bases at V and 5 bases at J, with 16 bases between. CDR1 and CDR2 (germline): PRHDT, FYEKMQ (reference sequence). The CDR3 has 14 residues. The CDR3 protein is CASSALGKSNEQYF. CDR3 in DNA: TGTGCCAGCAGCGCCCTGGGGAAATCAAACGAGCAGTACTTC.

The rearrangement uses TRBV28 and TRBJ2-3, with D possibly being TRBD2 (5 bases). The germline CDR1 and CDR2 sequences are MDHEN and SYDVKM. Trimming cost V 8 bases and J 0 bases, with 9 bases left between them. The CDR3 sequence is 13 residues long. The CDR3 DNA follows: TGTGCCAGCGGAGAGGGAAGCACAGATACGCAGTATTTT. Its protein product is CASGEGSTDTQYF.

V usage is TRBV5-1 and J usage is TRBJ2-5, with D perhaps matching TRBD1 (6 bases). CDR1 is SGHRS and CDR2 is YFSETQ in the germline V gene. This CDR3 contains 15 residues. Trimming removed 0 bases at V and 1 base at J, with 10 bases between. CDR3 sequence (DNA): TGCGCCAGCAGCTTGGCAACAGGGCCCCAAGAGACCCAGTACTTC. It is translated as CASSLATGPQETQYF.